A selection of T cell receptor beta chains follows, all from one sample in a study of blood T cell repertoires in COVID-19. TCRdb's table, derived via immunoSEQ multiplex PCR, lists solely in-frame clones and lacks some. The sample comprises under 250,000 clones, roughly 83% of which are singletons, and over 5.5% rests with the top ten. The sample taken for sequencing was peripheral blood. The receptors come from a woman older than 75 with COVID-19, enrolled during active disease. CDR3s include the opening cysteine and the closing phenylalanine or tryptophan. The order of the fields is CDR3 protein, V gene, clone size. Clone size is stated in some rows and not others, as once, few, many or a class when expanded.

CDR3 protein: CASSNSGTGGEFLFF; V gene: TRBV5-1; clone size: -
CDR3 protein: CASSRQSNQPQHF; V gene: TRBV14; clone size: -
CDR3 protein: CASREAGNTGELFF; V gene: TRBV25-1; clone size: -
CDR3 protein: CANSDREGNTEAFF; V gene: TRBV10-3; clone size: -
CDR3 protein: CASSSLAGHTGELFF; V gene: TRBV5-1; clone size: -
CDR3 protein: CASSPRDRTNYGYTF; V gene: TRBV6-5; clone size: -
CDR3 protein: CASSPGGGVLSAQHF; V gene: TRBV18; clone size: -
CDR3 protein: CASSPMGQGGRQPQHF; V gene: TRBV18; clone size: -
CDR3 protein: CASSAATGGNTEAFF; V gene: TRBV27; clone size: -
CDR3 protein: CASSPGTGGNMNTEAFF; V gene: TRBV5-4; clone size: few
CDR3 protein: CASSVEGGVRETQYF; V gene: TRBV9; clone size: once
CDR3 protein: CASTTSGGNTIYF; V gene: TRBV19; clone size: few
CDR3 protein: CASSQVPGVNTEAFF; V gene: TRBV3-1/TRBV3-2; clone size: -
CDR3 protein: CASSSRQGRYGYTF; V gene: TRBV7-2; clone size: -
CDR3 protein: CASSIAGTGGTGELFF; V gene: TRBV5-4; clone size: -
CDR3 protein: CASSPVVNEQFF; V gene: TRBV18; clone size: -
CDR3 protein: CASSPEGRGALFF; V gene: TRBV2; clone size: -
CDR3 protein: CASSWGSGTGGSPLHF; V gene: TRBV28; clone size: -